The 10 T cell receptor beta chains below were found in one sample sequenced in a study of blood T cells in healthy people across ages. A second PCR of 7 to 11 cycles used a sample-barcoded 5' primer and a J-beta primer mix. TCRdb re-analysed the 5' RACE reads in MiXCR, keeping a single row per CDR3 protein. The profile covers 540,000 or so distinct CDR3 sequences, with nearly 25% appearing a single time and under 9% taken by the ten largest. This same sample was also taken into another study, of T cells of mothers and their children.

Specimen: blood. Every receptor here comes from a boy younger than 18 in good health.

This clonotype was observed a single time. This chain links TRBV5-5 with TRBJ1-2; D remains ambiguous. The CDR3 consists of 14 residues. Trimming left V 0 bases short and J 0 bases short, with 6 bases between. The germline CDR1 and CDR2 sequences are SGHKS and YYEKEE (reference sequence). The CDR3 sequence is CASSLVSTNYGYTF. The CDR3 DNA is TGTGCCAGCAGCTTGGTGTCAACTAACTATGGCTACACCTTC.

DNA for the CDR3: TGTGCCAGCAGCATTGTGGGCTACGAGCAGTACTTC. Translated: CASSIVGYEQYF. V and J are TRBV12-3 or TRBV12-4 and TRBJ2-7; D unresolved. This CDR3 is built from 12 residues. V lost 6 bases and J 3 bases, leaving 9 bases between the germline ends.

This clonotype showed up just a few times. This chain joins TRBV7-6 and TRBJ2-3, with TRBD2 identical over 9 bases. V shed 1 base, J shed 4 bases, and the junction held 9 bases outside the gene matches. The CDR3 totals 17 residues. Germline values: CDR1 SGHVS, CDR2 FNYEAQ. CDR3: CASSLDRAGGSADTQYF. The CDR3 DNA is TGTGCCAGCAGCTTAGATCGAGCGGGGGGTTCCGCAGATACGCAGTATTTT.

In DNA, the CDR3 is TGTGCCAGCAGCCCGAATGAGGATTCACCCCTCCACTTT. It specifies CASSPNEDSPLHF. J is TRBJ1-6 and V is TRBV5-5; D unclear. The CDR3 is made up of 13 amino acids. The germline gives CDR1 SGHKS, CDR2 YYEKEE (reference sequence). Trimming took off 4 bases at V and 8 bases at J, with 10 bases between the two ends.

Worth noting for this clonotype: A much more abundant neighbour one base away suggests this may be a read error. The CDR3 region is CASSKDQGDGQFF. CDR3 nucleotides: TGTGCCAGCAGCAAAGACCAGGGGGATGGGCAGTTCTTC. The V gene is TRBV11-2, the J gene TRBJ2-1, with 7 nucleotides matching TRBD1. J gave up 12 bases and V 5 bases, and 10 bases lay outside the gene matches. The CDR3 runs to 13 residues. In germline, CDR1 is SGHAT, CDR2 FQNNGV.

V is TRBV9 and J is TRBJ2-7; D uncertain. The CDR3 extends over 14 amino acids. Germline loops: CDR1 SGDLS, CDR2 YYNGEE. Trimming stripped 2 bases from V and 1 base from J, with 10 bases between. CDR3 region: CASSVTRQSYEQYF. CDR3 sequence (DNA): TGTGCCAGCAGCGTTACACGACAATCCTACGAGCAGTACTTC.

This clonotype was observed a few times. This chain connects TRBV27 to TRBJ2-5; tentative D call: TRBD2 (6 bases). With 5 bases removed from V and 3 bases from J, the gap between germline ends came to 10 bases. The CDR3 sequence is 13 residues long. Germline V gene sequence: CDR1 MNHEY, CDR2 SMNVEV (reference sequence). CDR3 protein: CASSRRLEETQYF. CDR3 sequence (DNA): TGTGCCAGCAGTCGACGACTAGAAGAGACCCAGTACTTC.

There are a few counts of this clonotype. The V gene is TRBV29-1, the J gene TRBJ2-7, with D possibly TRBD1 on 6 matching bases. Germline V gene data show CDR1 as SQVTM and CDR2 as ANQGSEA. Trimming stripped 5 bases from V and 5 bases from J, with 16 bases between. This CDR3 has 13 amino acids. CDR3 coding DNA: TGCAGCGTTCGAGCCGGGACACTCCACGAGCAGTACTTC. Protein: CSVRAGTLHEQYF.

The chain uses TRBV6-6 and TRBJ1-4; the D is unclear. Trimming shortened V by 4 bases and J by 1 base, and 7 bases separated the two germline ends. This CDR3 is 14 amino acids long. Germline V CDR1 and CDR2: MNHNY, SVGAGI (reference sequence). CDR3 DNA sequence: TGTGCCAGCAGTTCCTATAGAACTAATGAAAAACTGTTTTTT. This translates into CASSSYRTNEKLFF.

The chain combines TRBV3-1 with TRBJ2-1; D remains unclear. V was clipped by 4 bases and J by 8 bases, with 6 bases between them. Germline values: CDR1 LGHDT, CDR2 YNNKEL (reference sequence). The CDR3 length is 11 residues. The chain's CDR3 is CASSLWYEQFF. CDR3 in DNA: TGTGCCAGCAGCCTGTGGTATGAGCAGTTCTTC.